Listed below are T cell receptor beta chains from one sample, sequenced in a study of blood T cell repertoires in COVID-19. Measured with immunoSEQ multiplex PCR; TCRdb has only the in-frame clones, and not every one. The sample has 75,000 to 95,000 clones, more than 70% seen once. Sequencing input: peripheral blood. The receptors come from an elderly woman with acute or convalescent COVID-19. Both conserved end residues are part of each CDR3. D genes are given only for firm matches. For some rows the clone size is stated as once, few or many, or as a class when expanded; others skip it.

clone_size	d_call	v_call	j_call	cdr3_length	cdr3_aa	cdr3_nt
.	.	TRBV20-1	TRBJ2-3	11	CSASSTDTQYF	TGCAGTGCTTCCTCGACAGATACGCAGTATTTT
.	TRBD2	TRBV19	TRBJ2-7	18	CASSIRTSTSGSSYEQYF	TGTGCCAGTAGTATCCGCACCTCGACTAGCGGGAGCTCCTACGAGCAGTACTTC
few	TRBD1	TRBV4-1	TRBJ1-3	17	CASSQIGGRGAGNTIYF	TGCGCCAGCAGCCAAATCGGTGGCAGGGGGGCTGGAAACACCATATATTTT
.	TRBD1	TRBV19	TRBJ1-5	15	CASSDRGGGNQPQHF	TGTGCCAGTAGTGACAGGGGGGGAGGCAATCAGCCCCAGCATTTT
.	.	TRBV19	TRBJ1-1	16	CASKSPFRDMNTEAFF	TGTGCCAGTAAATCCCCGTTTCGGGATATGAACACTGAAGCTTTCTTT
.	TRBD2	TRBV11-1	TRBJ2-1	14	CASSIPGLGGEQFF	TGTGCCAGCAGCATCCCGGGACTAGGGGGGGAGCAGTTCTTC
.	TRBD2	TRBV7-3	TRBJ2-3	17	CASSLLAGGRSTDTQYF	TGTGCCAGCAGCTTACTAGCGGGAGGGCGAAGCACAGATACGCAGTATTTT
.	.	TRBV9	TRBJ1-5	13	CASSVDFNQPQHF	TGTGCCAGCAGCGTAGACTTCAATCAGCCCCAGCATTTT
once	TRBD1	TRBV28	TRBJ1-4	15	CASSLGRGFGEKLFF	TGTGCCAGCAGTTTGGGCAGGGGGTTTGGAGAAAAACTGTTTTTT
.	.	TRBV5-4	TRBJ2-7	14	CASSSRQSSYEQYF	TGTGCCAGCAGCTCCCGACAGAGCTCCTACGAGCAGTACTTC
.	.	TRBV28	TRBJ1-1	14	CASSFPGGNTEAFF	TGTGCCAGCAGTTTCCCGGGGGGGAACACTGAAGCTTTCTTT
.	.	TRBV6-5	TRBJ1-6	14	CASRQGDHNSPLHF	TGTGCCAGCAGGCAAGGGGATCATAATTCACCCCTCCACTTT
.	.	TRBV5-1	TRBJ1-3	15	CASSLVGASGNTIYF	TGCGCCAGCAGCTTGGTTGGGGCGTCTGGAAACACCATATATTTT
.	.	TRBV18	TRBJ1-1	17	CASSPLQLAVMNTEAFF	TGTGCCAGCTCACCACTTCAGTTGGCCGTAATGAACACTGAAGCTTTCTTT
once	TRBD2	TRBV30	TRBJ2-3	15	CAWKGSGGAGNTQYF	TGTGCCTGGAAGGGGAGCGGGGGGGCCGGGAATACGCAGTATTTT
.	.	TRBV2	TRBJ2-1	11	CASLLGGEQFF	TGTGCCAGCCTATTAGGGGGTGAGCAGTTCTTC
few	.	TRBV7-2	TRBJ1-5	15	CASSPPRGSNQPQHF	TGTGCCAGCAGCCCCCCACGGGGGAGCAATCAGCCCCAGCATTTT
.	TRBD1	TRBV5-1	TRBJ2-1	16	CASSLDLDRAVDEQFF	TGCGCCAGCAGCTTGGACCTGGACAGGGCAGTGGATGAGCAGTTCTTC
.	.	TRBV13	TRBJ2-7	14	CASSLRWRGNEQYF	TGTGCCAGCAGCTTACGCTGGAGGGGAAACGAGCAGTACTTC
once	.	TRBV2	TRBJ2-7	13	CASSEYVRGEEYF	TGTGCCAGCAGTGAATATGTCAGGGGGGAGGAGTACTTC
.	.	TRBV7-3	TRBJ2-7	15	CASSLDGTRTYEQYF	TGTGCCAGCAGCTTAGACGGGACACGAACCTACGAGCAGTACTTC
.	TRBD2	TRBV4-3	TRBJ2-7	13	CASSPGLAGEQYF	TGCGCCAGCAGCCCCGGACTAGCGGGCGAGCAGTACTTC
.	.	TRBV18	TRBJ1-2	15	CASSPRREAVYGYTF	TGTGCCAGCTCACCGCGAAGGGAAGCGGTCTATGGCTACACCTTC
.	TRBD1	TRBV18	TRBJ1-5	15	CASSQGQGPLQPQHF	TGTGCCAGCTCACAGGGACAGGGGCCTTTGCAGCCCCAGCATTTT
.	TRBD1	TRBV9	TRBJ1-3	18	CASAPGQAFGAPGNTIYF	TGTGCCAGCGCCCCGGGACAGGCGTTCGGAGCTCCTGGAAACACCATATATTTT
.	TRBD1	TRBV10-2	TRBJ1-4	16	CASSETRTGRREKLFF	TGCGCCAGCAGTGAAACGCGGACAGGGAGACGTGAAAAACTGTTTTTT
.	.	TRBV10-3	TRBJ2-1	15	CAISEFQGSYNEQFF	TGTGCCATCAGTGAGTTCCAGGGCTCCTACAATGAGCAGTTCTTC
.	.	TRBV7-8	TRBJ2-1	16	CASSLKTSEPSPEQFF	TGTGCCAGCAGCTTGAAGACCAGCGAGCCTTCTCCTGAGCAGTTCTTC
.	.	TRBV11-2	TRBJ2-5	15	CASSMGLDEQETQYF	TGTGCCAGCAGCATGGGCTTGGATGAGCAAGAGACCCAGTACTTC
.	TRBD1	TRBV19	TRBJ2-7	13	CASSTRDSYEQYF	TGTGCCAGTAGTACAAGGGACAGCTACGAGCAGTACTTC
.	TRBD2	TRBV7-2	TRBJ2-3	14	CASSLGTSGDTQYF	TGTGCCAGCAGCTTAGGGACTAGCGGAGATACGCAGTATTTT
.	TRBD1	TRBV19	TRBJ1-6	18	CASRLRTGGSSYNSPLHF	TGTGCCAGCAGACTCCGGACAGGGGGGAGCTCCTATAATTCACCCCTCCACTTT
.	TRBD1	TRBV2	TRBJ1-2	14	CASCRDRVFDGYTF	TGTGCCAGCTGCCGGGACAGGGTGTTCGATGGCTACACCTTC
.	.	TRBV4-1	TRBJ2-5	20	CASSQGDRLGASGIQETQYF	TGCGCCAGCAGCCAAGGGGACAGGTTAGGGGCTAGCGGGATCCAAGAGACCCAGTACTTC
.	TRBD1	TRBV7-8	TRBJ1-1	15	CASSLAGTGNTEAFF	TGTGCCAGCAGCTTAGCCGGGACAGGTAACACTGAAGCTTTCTTT
.	.	TRBV25-1	TRBJ1-4	12	CASSRGNEKLFF	TGTGCCAGCAGTAGGGGGAATGAAAAACTGTTTTTT
.	.	TRBV6-1	TRBJ1-1	15	CASSEEMGRWAEAFF	TGTGCCAGCAGTGAAGAAATGGGGCGTTGGGCTGAAGCTTTCTTT
.	.	TRBV9	TRBJ2-7	14	CASSAGALSYEQYF	TGTGCCAGCAGCGCAGGGGCCTTATCCTACGAGCAGTACTTC
.	TRBD2	TRBV28	TRBJ2-3	15	CASLGLAFSTDTQYF	TGTGCCAGCTTGGGACTAGCCTTTAGCACAGATACGCAGTATTTT
.	.	TRBV2	TRBJ2-7	12	CASAWDIREQYF	TGTGCCAGCGCCTGGGACATCAGGGAGCAGTACTTC